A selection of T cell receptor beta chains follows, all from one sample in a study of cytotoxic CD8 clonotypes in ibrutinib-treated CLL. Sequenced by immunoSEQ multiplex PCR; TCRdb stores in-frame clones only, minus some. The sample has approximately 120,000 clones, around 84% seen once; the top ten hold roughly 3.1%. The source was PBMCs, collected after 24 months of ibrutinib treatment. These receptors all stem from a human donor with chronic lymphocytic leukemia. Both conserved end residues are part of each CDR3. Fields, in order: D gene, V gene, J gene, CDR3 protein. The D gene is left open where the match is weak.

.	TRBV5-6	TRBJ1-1	CASSKTDDSEAFF
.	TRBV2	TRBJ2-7	CASSEDGLYEQYF
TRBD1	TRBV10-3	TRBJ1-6	CAISPGTGGAHVYSPLHF
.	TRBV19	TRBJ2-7	CASSQAGQTYEQYF
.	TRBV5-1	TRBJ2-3	CASRAGSTDTQYF
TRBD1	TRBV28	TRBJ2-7	CASSPRTGGIYEQYF
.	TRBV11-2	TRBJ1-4	CASSSQVTLNEKLFF
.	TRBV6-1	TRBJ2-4	CASSPQGTDIQYF
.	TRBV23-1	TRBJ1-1	CASSHFSVTTNTEAFF
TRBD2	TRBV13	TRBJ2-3	CASSPLAGGYDTQYF
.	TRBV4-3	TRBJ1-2	CASSADFSGYTF
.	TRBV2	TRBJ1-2	CASSEVADPNYGYTF
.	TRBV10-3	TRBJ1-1	CAIRDGTKGTEAFF
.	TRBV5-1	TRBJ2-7	CASSANQGPSTYEQYF
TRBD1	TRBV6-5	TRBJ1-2	CASSYSTGWPYGYTF
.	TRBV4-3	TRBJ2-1	CASSQEVGVATEQFF
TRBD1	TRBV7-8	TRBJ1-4	CASSPPTGVEKLFF
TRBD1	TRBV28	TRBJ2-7	CASRRQGAYEQYF
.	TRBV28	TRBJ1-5	CASSYPDSHQPQHF
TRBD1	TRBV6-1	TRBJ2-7	CASSPGQTYGEQYF
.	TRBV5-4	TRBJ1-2	CASSSAAREGPYGYTF